This T cell receptor beta chain appears in the sequencing data of a study of Ad26.COV2.S vaccination and SARS-CoV-2 variants. Study context: The COV1001 Ad26.COV2.S trial arm included the donor. The study, taken as a whole, reports: There was a possibility that the TCR breadth and depth analyses underestimated total T cell responses.

Data came from immunoSEQ multiplex PCR; TCRdb stores just in-frame clones and leaves some out. The profile covers approximately 410,000 clones, with around 89% appearing a single time and 3.6% taken by the ten largest. On this clone itself: Antigen: not known.

Treatment specified: some 19 received Ad26.COV2.S at low or high dose, single or two shots; roughly five received placebo; per-sample allocation not given. Following the first vaccine or placebo injection, samples were taken on day 63. The donor was a Boston adult aged 18-55 years. Participants' vaccine, an Ad26 vector, delivered Wuhan-strain SARS-CoV-2 spike. This sample comprised peripheral blood, obtained in a trial of Ad26.COV2.S vaccine versus placebo. This sequence originates from a person aged 18 to 59 who received the Ad26.COV2.S COVID-19 vaccine or a placebo.

DNA for the CDR3: TGTGCCAGCAGCTCTCCCTCGACTATGTCCCTCCACTTT. Protein sequence: CASSSPSTMSLHF. The genes are TRBV11-2 and TRBJ1-6; D is ambiguous. CDR1 and CDR2 (germline): SGHAT, FQNNGV. The length of the CDR3 is 13 residues. Trimming stripped 4 bases from V and 14 bases from J, with 15 bases between.